This entry lists 11 T cell receptor beta chains sequenced from one sample in a study of CD8 T cells in ankylosing spondylitis (dated by TCRdb to about 2017). Library preparation was by 5' RACE. TCRdb lists the instrument as Illumina HiSeq 2500. The public reads were quality trimmed at Q25 with fastp and then assembled into clones with MiXCR by TCRdb, keeping productive beta chains. A single entry per CDR3 protein holds the most common genes and DNA from its merged rows. This sample is represented by more than 150,000 distinct CDR3 sequences; about 20% of them were singletons. 4.3% of the sample goes to the ten largest clones. The sequenced sample was blood, either unsorted or a sorted T cell fraction (not recorded which). These receptors all stem from a male donor between 5 and 35 years old with ankylosing spondylitis or in good health (not recorded which). Donor details come from another sample of the same person, matched by shared clones.

In this sample, this clonotype turned up many times. The chain combines TRBV6-2 or TRBV6-3 with TRBJ2-7; no definite D call. Trimming left V 3 bases short and J 2 bases short, with 8 bases between. The CDR3 runs to 13 residues. Looked up from germline, CDR1 is MNHEY and CDR2 is SVGEGT. The CDR3 DNA sequence: TGTGCCAGCAGTTATGGGCAGACCTACGAGCAGTACTTC. Amino acid sequence: CASSYGQTYEQYF.

The sample holds many counts of this clonotype. The rearrangement uses TRBV5-6 and TRBJ1-4, with D possibly TRBD1 on 5 matching bases. The V end was cut by 4 bases, the J end by 8 bases, with 9 bases between. The CDR3 loop spans 12 amino acids. The germline V gene encodes CDR1 SGHDT and CDR2 YYEEEE. CDR3 DNA sequence: TGTGCCAGCAGCGGGGCGGAGGAAAAACTGTTTTTT. It is translated as CASSGAEEKLFF.

The table lists this clonotype with many counts. The V gene is TRBV7-6, the J gene TRBJ2-4, with unresolved D. V lost 5 bases to trimming and J lost 3 bases, with 5 bases between them. The germline CDR1 and CDR2 sequences are SGHVS and FNYEAQ. The CDR3 extends over 12 amino acids. The CDR3 DNA follows: TGTGCCAGCAGCCTCTACAAAAACATTCAGTACTTC. Its translation is CASSLYKNIQYF.

This clonotype has a count of ten or more. This chain joins TRBV15 and TRBJ2-1, with D uncertain. Between the trimmed V and J ends, which lost 3 bases and 10 bases, there was a span of 10 bases. Germline CDR1 reads LNHNV; CDR2 reads YYDKDF (reference sequence). The CDR3 covers 12 residues. The CDR3 loop is CATSSARSEQFF. The CDR3 DNA follows: TGTGCCACCAGCAGCGCCCGCTCGGAGCAGTTCTTC.

This chain uses TRBV27 with TRBJ2-7; possible D gene TRBD1, 5 bases. The V gene's germline CDR1 is MNHEY and CDR2 SMNVEV (reference sequence). V lost 0 bases and J lost 4, with 13 bases in between. CDR3 length equals 15 residues. The CDR3 bases are TGTGCCAGCAGTTTATCGGCAGGGATAAGGTACGAGCAGTACTTC. Amino acids: CASSLSAGIRYEQYF.

This clonotype was counted at least ten times. The chain combines TRBV12-3 or TRBV12-4 with TRBJ1-2; 9 nucleotides match TRBD1. The length of the CDR3 is 16 residues. V was pared by 10 bases and J by 4 bases, with 16 bases of the junction left unmatched. In DNA, the CDR3 is TGTGCCACCCACCCCGGGACAGGGATAACTCGCTATGGCTACACCTTC. It encodes CATHPGTGITRYGYTF.

There are many counts of this clonotype. The genes are TRBV12-3 or TRBV12-4 and TRBJ2-2; tentative D call: TRBD1 (6 bases). The CDR3 sequence is 15 residues long. Between the trimmed V and J ends, which lost 7 bases and 5 bases, there was a span of 17 bases. The CDR3 here is CASKLGTPVTGELFF. The CDR3 DNA is TGTGCCAGCAAACTCGGGACACCCGTTACCGGGGAGCTGTTTTTT.

This clonotype has ten or more counts. This rearrangement joins TRBV20-1 to TRBJ2-7, with 7 bases matching TRBD1. Germline V gene sequence: CDR1 DFQATT, CDR2 SNEGSKA (reference sequence). The CDR3 extends over 13 amino acids. V lost 5 bases and J lost 6; bases outside the gene matches: 10. CDR3 sequence (DNA): TGCAGTGCTGCCCCTGCGTCAGGGGGCGAGCAGTACTTC. Its protein product is CSAAPASGGEQYF.

The table lists this clonotype with many counts. The V and J genes are TRBV20-1 and TRBJ2-1; 8 nucleotides match TRBD2. The CDR3 has 15 amino acids. V lost 2 bases to trimming and J lost 0 bases; unmatched junction nucleotides: 3. The V gene's germline CDR1 is DFQATT and CDR2 SNEGSKA (reference sequence). Here the CDR3 reads CSARKREYSYNEQFF. For the CDR3, the DNA is TGCAGTGCTAGAAAGCGGGAGTACTCCTACAATGAGCAGTTCTTC.

This clonotype was recorded at least ten times. V and J are TRBV6-5 and TRBJ2-5; D possibly corresponds to TRBD1 (6 bases). The germline gives CDR1 MNHEY, CDR2 SVGAGI. The CDR3 covers 11 residues. V was shortened by 6 bases and J by 10 bases, with 12 bases between the two germline ends. The CDR3 DNA reads TGTGCCAGCAGCGCACTGGGACACCAGTACTTC. Translation gives CASSALGHQYF.

This chain connects TRBV5-1 to TRBJ1-1; D is unclear. This CDR3 spans 14 amino acids. Germline CDR1 and CDR2: SGHRS and YFSETQ. Trimming removed 1 base from V and 0 bases from J, with 7 bases in between. As DNA, the CDR3 is TGCGCCAGCAGCTTGCACAGCTTGAACACTGAAGCTTTCTTT. Its protein is CASSLHSLNTEAFF.